These 13 T cell receptor beta chains were sequenced from one sample in a study of Graves' ophthalmopathy and Graves' hyperthyroidism. Transcripts of RNA were the source for amplifying TCR beta CDR3 regions. HTBI primers were used in a first-round RT-PCR, which preceded a second-round multiplex PCR. TCRdb re-derived calls from the multiplex PCR reads in MiXCR, one entry per CDR3 protein. The sample holds 650,000 to 900,000 distinct CDR3 sequences, about 44% seen once. Sequencing was done on a sample of peripheral blood. The receptors come from an adult man with Graves' ophthalmopathy.

This clonotype was seen repeatedly, ten times or more. The rearrangement uses TRBV9 and TRBJ2-5, with D tentatively TRBD2 (5 bases). The V and J ends lost 3 bases and 5 bases respectively, with 11 bases between them. The CDR3 runs to 13 residues. Germline values: CDR1 SGDLS, CDR2 YYNGEE. The CDR3 sequence is CASSERVAETQYF. The CDR3 DNA is TGTGCCAGCAGCGAGAGGGTTGCGGAGACCCAGTACTTC. Variable domain in full (rest from reference TRBV9 and TRBJ2-5): DSGVTQTPKHLITATGQRVTLRCSPRSGDLSVYWYQQSLDQGLQFLIQYYNGEERAKGNILERFSAQQFPDLHSELNLSSLELGDSALYFCASSERVAETQYFGPGTRLLVL.

In this sample, this clonotype turned up once. The junction shows a germline mismatch at one end, possibly a read error. The chain couples TRBV7-1 to TRBJ2-2; D may be TRBD1 (6 bases). TRBV7-1 is marked as an open reading frame, function uncertain. This CDR3 has 14 residues. The CDR3 loop is CASSAGQNPGELFF. The CDR3 DNA sequence: TGTGCCAGCAGCGCAGGACAGAACCCCGGGGAGCTGTTTTTT.

The gene calls are TRBV7-9 and TRBJ2-2; D remains ambiguous. The CDR3 runs to 18 residues. Germline lookup yields CDR1 SEHNR and CDR2 FQNEAQ (reference sequence). V lost 3 bases, J lost 0 bases, and 17 bases lay in between. The CDR3 DNA reads TGTGCCAGCAGCTTGAGTGGTGGTGGTACGGCGAACACCGGGGAGCTGTTTTTT. Translation gives CASSLSGGGTANTGELFF.

The chain combines TRBV9 with TRBJ2-2; 11 bases are a match to TRBD2. This CDR3 region has 16 residues. Looked up from germline, CDR1 is SGDLS and CDR2 is YYNGEE. V was clipped by 3 bases and J by 5 bases; unmatched bases: 6. The CDR3 reads CASSGLAGKGTGELFF. CDR3 sequence (DNA): TGTGCCAGCAGCGGACTAGCGGGGAAAGGTACCGGGGAGCTGTTTTTT.

This clonotype showed up many times. The chain couples TRBV7-9 to TRBJ1-1; a weak D match, TRBD1 (5 bases). The V end lost 4 bases, the J end lost 0 bases, and 12 bases lay between the germline ends. CDR3 length: 15 amino acids. Germline CDR1 reads SEHNR; CDR2 reads FQNEAQ (reference sequence). In nucleotides, the CDR3 is TGTGCCAGCAGCTCCCCGGGACGGCTGAACACTGAAGCTTTCTTT. The encoded protein is CASSSPGRLNTEAFF.

There are a few counts of this clonotype. The genes are TRBV24-1 and TRBJ1-4; tentatively, D is TRBD1 (5 bases). V gave up 5 bases and J gave up 3 bases, with 9 bases separating them. The germline V gene has CDR1 KGHDR and CDR2 SFDVKD. CDR3 length: 14 residues. As DNA, the CDR3 is TGTGCCACCAGTGGGGGCAGCGCTAATGAAAAACTGTTTTTT. This gives the protein CATSGGSANEKLFF.

This clonotype was seen a single time. The genes are TRBV25-1 and TRBJ2-2; D gene ambiguous. The CDR3 totals 14 residues. The V and J ends lost 4 bases and 1 base respectively, with 7 bases between them. Per germline, CDR1 MGHDK and CDR2 SYGVNS. CDR3 protein: CASSATRNTGELFF. In DNA, the CDR3 is TGTGCCAGCAGTGCGACGAGGAACACCGGGGAGCTGTTTTTT.

With respect to this clonotype: A much larger clone differs from this one at a single base, so this may be a read error. The chain is built from TRBV2 and TRBJ2-6, with D unclear. Germline assignment: CDR1 SNHLY and CDR2 FYNNEI. The CDR3 is made up of 15 amino acids. In nucleotides, the CDR3 is TGTGCCACCTCCCCGATACTTTCTGGGGTCAACGTCCTGACTTTC. It is translated as CATSPILSGVNVLTF. The full variable domain, rest sourced from reference TRBV2 and TRBJ2-6, is EPEVTQTPSHQVTQMGQEVILRCVPISNHLYFYWYRQILGQKVEFLVSFYNNEISEKSEIFDDQFSVERPDGSNFTLKIRSTKLEDSAMYFCATSPILSGVNVLTFGAGSRLTVL.

In this sample, this clonotype turned up many times. The rearrangement links TRBV19 to TRBJ1-1; D may be TRBD1 (5 bases). This CDR3 region has 15 residues. Trimming shortened V by 1 base and J by 0 bases, and 9 bases separated the two germline ends. Germline V gene sequence: CDR1 LNHDA, CDR2 SQIVND (reference sequence). Here the CDR3 reads CASSIGGRVNTEAFF. CDR3 DNA: TGTGCCAGTAGTATAGGGGGCAGGGTGAACACTGAAGCTTTCTTT.

This clonotype was seen ten or more times. V is TRBV7-9 and J is TRBJ2-7, with TRBD1 matching over 9 bases. This CDR3 has 15 residues. Losses at the gene ends were 5 bases for V and 2 bases for J; bases not matched to a gene: 7. Germline CDR1 reads SEHNR; CDR2 reads FQNEAQ (reference sequence). CDR3 region: CASSPGTGIPYEQYF. The DNA of the CDR3 is TGTGCCAGCAGCCCCGGGACAGGGATCCCCTACGAGCAGTACTTC.

The V and J genes are TRBV7-3 and TRBJ2-7; 8 nucleotides align to TRBD1. The germline V gene encodes CDR1 SGHTA and CDR2 FQGTGA. The CDR3 consists of 15 residues. Trimming took 5 bases from V and 0 from J; bases not matched to a gene: 6. The CDR3 nucleotides read TGTGCCAGCAGCCTGGGACAGGACAACTCCTACGAGCAGTACTTC. Its protein product is CASSLGQDNSYEQYF.

This rearrangement joins TRBV19 to TRBJ2-6, with a weak D call TRBD1 (5 bases). Trimming removed 5 bases from V and 3 bases from J, with 11 bases in between. CDR3 length: 15 amino acids. Looked up from germline, CDR1 is LNHDA and CDR2 is SQIVND (reference sequence). CDR3 sequence (DNA): TGTGCCAGTAGTTTTGCAGGGAATGGGGCCAACGTCCTGACTTTC. Translated: CASSFAGNGANVLTF.

With respect to this clonotype: A single base separates this from a much larger clone, so it may be a read error. The chain uses TRBV7-9 and TRBJ1-2; D unresolved. Germline V gene data show CDR1 as SEHNR and CDR2 as FQNEAQ (reference sequence). The CDR3 length is 15 residues. Written as DNA, the CDR3 is TGTGCCAGCAGCGAGTCGACCGGGGAAGGGTCTGGCTGCACCTTC. Translation: CASSESTGEGSGCTF.